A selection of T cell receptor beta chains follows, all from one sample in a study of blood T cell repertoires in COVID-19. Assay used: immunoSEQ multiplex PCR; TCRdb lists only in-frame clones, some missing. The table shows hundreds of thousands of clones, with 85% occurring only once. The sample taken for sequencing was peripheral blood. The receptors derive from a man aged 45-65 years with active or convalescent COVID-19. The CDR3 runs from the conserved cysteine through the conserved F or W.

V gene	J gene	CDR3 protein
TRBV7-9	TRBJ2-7	CASRHGSEGLQYF
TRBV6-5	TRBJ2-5	CASQGRGSRYF
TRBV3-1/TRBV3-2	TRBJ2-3	CASSQGKLDRTDTQYF
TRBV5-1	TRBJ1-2	CASSSPGQGGGYTF
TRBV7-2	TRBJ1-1	CASSLVGGAVATEAFF
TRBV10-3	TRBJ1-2	CAISAGQVGYTF
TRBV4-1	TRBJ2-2	CASSHNAGLAETGELFF
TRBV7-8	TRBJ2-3	CASSSLGGLVDTQYF
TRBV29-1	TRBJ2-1	CSVANTGDEQFF
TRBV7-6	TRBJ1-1	CASSPTRGRNTEAFF
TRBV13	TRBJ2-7	CASSLEGTTGEQYF
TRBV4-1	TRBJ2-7	CASSQNTYYEQYF
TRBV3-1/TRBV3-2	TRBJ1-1	CASSRGPPGTEAFF
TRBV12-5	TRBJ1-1	CASGSHIGRDRERLNTEAFF
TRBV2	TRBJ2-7	CASSRGYEQYF
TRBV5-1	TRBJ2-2	CASRTQGAMSGELFF
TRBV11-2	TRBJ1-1	CASSLSGPEAFF
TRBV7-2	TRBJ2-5	CASSPLAVPRTQYF
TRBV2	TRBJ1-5	CASSDSGSNQPQHF
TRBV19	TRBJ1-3	CASSIGVQGYGNTIYF
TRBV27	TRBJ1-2	CASSSDRAGGYTF
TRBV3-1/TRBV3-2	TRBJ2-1	CASSQGTLNEQFF
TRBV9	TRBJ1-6	CASSTSGTAGSPLHF
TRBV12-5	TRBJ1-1	CASGLGANTEAFF
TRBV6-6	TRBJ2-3	CASSSQDLPSDTQYF
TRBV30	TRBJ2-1	CAWSGLAGRSFF
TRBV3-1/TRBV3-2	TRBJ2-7	CASKGGTTYEQYF
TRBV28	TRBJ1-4	CASSSPDSATNEKLFF
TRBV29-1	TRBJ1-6	CNKLGGDSYNSPLHF
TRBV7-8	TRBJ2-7	CASSRSQGWSHEQYF
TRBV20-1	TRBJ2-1	CSASSSFEQFF
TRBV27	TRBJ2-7	CASSLRRTYEQYF
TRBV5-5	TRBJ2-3	CASSPGQGATDTQYF
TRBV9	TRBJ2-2	CASSFTGDTGELFF
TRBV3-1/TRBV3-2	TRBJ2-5	CASSLTGSPETQYF
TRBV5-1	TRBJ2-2	CASSLGTGPNTGELFF
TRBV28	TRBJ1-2	CASSGTGAGYTF
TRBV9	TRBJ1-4	CASSRGRRTTNEKLFF
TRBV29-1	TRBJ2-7	CSTEHSPTREEQYF
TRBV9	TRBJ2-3	CASSSGLGTDTQYF
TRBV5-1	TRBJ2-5	CASHPGGGASETQYF
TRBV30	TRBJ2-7	CAWSAGLGNYEQYF
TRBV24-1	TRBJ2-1	CATSATGVIHEQFF
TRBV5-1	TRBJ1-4	CASSLGQGLNEKLFF
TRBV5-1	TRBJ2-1	CASSYDRGGHNEQFF
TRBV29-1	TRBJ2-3	CSAYRDTQYF
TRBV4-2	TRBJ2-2	CASSHAGQGAGGYTGELFF
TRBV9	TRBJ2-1	CASAPGLGIIDEQFF